This is a list of T cell receptor beta chains from one sample in a study of cytomegalovirus exposure and HLA in healthy donors. Generated by immunoSEQ multiplex PCR, the TCRdb table keeps only in-frame clones and is missing some. The sample consists of 100,000 to 150,000 clones, 83% of them appearing once. The material sequenced was PBMCs. The receptors were gathered from a man between 18 and 29 years old in good health and CMV-seropositive. Both conserved end residues are trimmed from each CDR3.

v_call	j_call	cdr3_aa
TRBV10-1	TRBJ1-1	ASSEARDGTEAF
TRBV19	TRBJ2-5	ASNSGGSVETQY
TRBV14	TRBJ2-2	ASSLGAAGELF
TRBV7-9	TRBJ2-7	ASQSGTLLYEQY
TRBV2	TRBJ2-7	ASSDNSYEQY
TRBV28	TRBJ1-1	ASSSPGIATEAF
TRBV6-6	TRBJ2-2	ASSYEQTGELF
TRBV5-1	TRBJ2-1	ASSWGLADNEQF
TRBV5-1	TRBJ2-3	ASSLGDSRAGDTQY
TRBV6-5	TRBJ2-5	ASSYDRFASLETQY
TRBV7-9	TRBJ1-1	ASSDRGPNTEAF
TRBV28	TRBJ1-1	ASRKQGRSEAF
TRBV28	TRBJ2-5	ASSFNGAGLQETQY
TRBV12-5	TRBJ1-5	ASGLPPYQPQH